This passage covers 2 T cell receptor beta chains from one sample sequenced in a study of T cell clonotyping in hematopoietic cell transplantation. Generated by immunoSEQ multiplex PCR, the TCRdb table keeps only in-frame clones and is missing some. The table records several thousand clones, 96% of them present only once. The sample in question was PBMCs, obtained 30 days after allogeneic stem cell transplant. These TCRs come from a male patient between 40 and 49 years old who had an allogeneic stem cell transplant from a related donor, so the T cells may come from the graft donor. Some clones in this sample may be carry-over from other donors' samples.

This clone appeared a single time. The chain combines TRBV27 with TRBJ2-7; D possibly corresponds to TRBD1 (6 bases). This CDR3 is built from 13 residues. Germline V gene data show CDR1 as MNHEY and CDR2 as SMNVEV (reference sequence). V shed 8 bases and J shed 4 bases, with 15 bases lying between them. The CDR3 DNA follows: TGTGCCAGCCGTATTACAGGGTCATACGAGCAGTACTTC. Protein: CASRITGSYEQYF.

The chain links TRBV19 to TRBJ2-3; 9 bases map to TRBD1. V shed 5 bases and J 1 base; nucleotides not matched to a gene: 7. The CDR3 has 16 amino acids. The V gene's germline CDR1 is LNHDA and CDR2 SQIVND (reference sequence). The DNA for the CDR3 is TGTGCCAGTAGTCCTGACAGGGGGGAAGGCACAGATACGCAGTATTTT. This sequence encodes CASSPDRGEGTDTQYF.